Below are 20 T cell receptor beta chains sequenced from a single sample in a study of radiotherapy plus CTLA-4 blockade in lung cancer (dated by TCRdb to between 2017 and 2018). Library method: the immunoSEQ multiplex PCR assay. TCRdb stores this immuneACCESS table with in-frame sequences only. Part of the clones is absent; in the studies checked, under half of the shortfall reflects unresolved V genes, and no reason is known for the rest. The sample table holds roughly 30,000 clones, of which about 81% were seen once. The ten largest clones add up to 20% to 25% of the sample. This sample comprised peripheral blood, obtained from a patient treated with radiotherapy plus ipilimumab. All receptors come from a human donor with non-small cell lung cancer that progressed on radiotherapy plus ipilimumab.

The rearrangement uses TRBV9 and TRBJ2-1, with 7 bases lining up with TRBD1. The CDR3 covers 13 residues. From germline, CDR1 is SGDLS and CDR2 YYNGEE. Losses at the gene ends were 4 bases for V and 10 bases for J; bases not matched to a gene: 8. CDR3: CASSHDRAREQFF. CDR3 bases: TGTGCCAGCAGCCACGACAGGGCCCGGGAGCAGTTCTTC.

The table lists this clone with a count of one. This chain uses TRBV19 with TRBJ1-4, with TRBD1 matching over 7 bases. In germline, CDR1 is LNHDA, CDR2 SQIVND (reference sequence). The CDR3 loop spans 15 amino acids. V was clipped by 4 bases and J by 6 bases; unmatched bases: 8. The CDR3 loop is CASSTGTVSDEKLFF. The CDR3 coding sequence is TGTGCCAGTAGTACCGGGACAGTGAGTGATGAAAAACTGTTTTTT.

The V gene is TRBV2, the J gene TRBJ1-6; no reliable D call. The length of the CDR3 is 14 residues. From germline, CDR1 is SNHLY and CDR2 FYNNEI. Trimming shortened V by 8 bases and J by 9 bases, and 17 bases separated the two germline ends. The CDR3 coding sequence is TGTGCCAGCGAGAGTAGCCTCCCCGGTTCACCCCTCCACTTT. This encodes CASESSLPGSPLHF.

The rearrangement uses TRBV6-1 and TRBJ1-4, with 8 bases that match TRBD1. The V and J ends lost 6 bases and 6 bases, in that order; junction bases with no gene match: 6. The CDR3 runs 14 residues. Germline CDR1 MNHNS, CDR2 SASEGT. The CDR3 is CASRKDRGDEKLFF. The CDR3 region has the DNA TGTGCCAGCAGGAAAGACAGGGGTGATGAAAAACTGTTTTTT.

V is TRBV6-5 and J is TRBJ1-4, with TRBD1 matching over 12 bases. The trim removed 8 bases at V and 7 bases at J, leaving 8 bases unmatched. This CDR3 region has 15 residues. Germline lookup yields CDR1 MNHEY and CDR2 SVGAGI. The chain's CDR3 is CASQRDRGRVEKLFF. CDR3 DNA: TGTGCCAGCCAAAGGGACAGGGGGCGGGTTGAAAAACTGTTTTTT.

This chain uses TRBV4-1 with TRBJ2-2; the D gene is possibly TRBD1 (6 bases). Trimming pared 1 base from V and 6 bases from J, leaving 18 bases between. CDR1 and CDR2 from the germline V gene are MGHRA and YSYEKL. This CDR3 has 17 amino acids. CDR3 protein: CASSQAVPGARAGELFF. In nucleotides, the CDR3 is TGCGCCAGCAGCCAAGCGGTGCCAGGGGCACGCGCCGGGGAGCTGTTTTTT.

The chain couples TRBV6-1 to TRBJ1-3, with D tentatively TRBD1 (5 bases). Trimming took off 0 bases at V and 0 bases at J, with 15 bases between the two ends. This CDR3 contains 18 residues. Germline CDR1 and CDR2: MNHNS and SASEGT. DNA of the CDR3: TGTGCCAGCAGTGAAGCGGGTCCCGGGACTGCCTCTGGAAACACCATATATTTT. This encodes CASSEAGPGTASGNTIYF.

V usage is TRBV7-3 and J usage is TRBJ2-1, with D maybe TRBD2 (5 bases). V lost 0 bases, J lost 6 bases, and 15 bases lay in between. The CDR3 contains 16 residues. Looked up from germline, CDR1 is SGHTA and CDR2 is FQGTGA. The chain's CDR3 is CASSLTGGRSPNEQFF. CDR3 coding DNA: TGTGCCAGCAGCTTAACAGGAGGACGCAGTCCCAATGAGCAGTTCTTC. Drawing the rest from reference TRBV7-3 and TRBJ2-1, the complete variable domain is GAGVSQTPSNKVTEKGKYVELRCDPISGHTALYWYRQSLGQGPEFLIYFQGTGAADDSGLPNDRFFAVRPEGSVSTLKIQRTERGDSAVYLCASSLTGGRSPNEQFFGPGTRLTVL.

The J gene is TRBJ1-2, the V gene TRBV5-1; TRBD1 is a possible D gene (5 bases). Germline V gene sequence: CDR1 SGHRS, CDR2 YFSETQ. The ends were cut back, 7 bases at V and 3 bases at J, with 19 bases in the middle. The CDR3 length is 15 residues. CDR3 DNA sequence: TGCGCCAGCTCTCCTACCTCCTCGACAGACTATGGCTACACCTTC. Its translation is CASSPTSSTDYGYTF.

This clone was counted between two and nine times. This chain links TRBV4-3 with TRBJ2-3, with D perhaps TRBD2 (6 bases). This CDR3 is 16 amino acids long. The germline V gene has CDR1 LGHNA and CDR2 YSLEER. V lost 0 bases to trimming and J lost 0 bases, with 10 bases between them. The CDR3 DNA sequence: TGCGCCAGCAGCCAAGATCGGAGGGTCAGCACAGATACGCAGTATTTT. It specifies CASSQDRRVSTDTQYF.

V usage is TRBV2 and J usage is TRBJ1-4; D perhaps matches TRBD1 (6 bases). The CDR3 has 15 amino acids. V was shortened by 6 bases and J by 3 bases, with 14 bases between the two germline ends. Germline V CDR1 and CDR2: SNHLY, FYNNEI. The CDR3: CASSPGGAANEKLFF. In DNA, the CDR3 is TGTGCCAGCAGCCCGGGGGGGGCTGCTAATGAAAAACTGTTTTTT. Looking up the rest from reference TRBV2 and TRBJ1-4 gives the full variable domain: EPEVTQTPSHQVTQMGQEVILRCVPISNHLYFYWYRQILGQKVEFLVSFYNNEISEKSEIFDDQFSVERPDGSNFTLKIRSTKLEDSAMYFCASSPGGAANEKLFFGSGTQLSVL.

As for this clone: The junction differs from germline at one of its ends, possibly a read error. The CDR3 sequence: CASSELGSGGAGELF. The CDR3 coding sequence is TGTGCCAGCAGTGAGTTAGGTAGCGGGGGGGCCGGGGAGCTCTTC. V gene TRBV2 combines with J gene TRBJ2-1; 11 nucleotides align to TRBD2. The CDR3 sequence is 15 residues long. Per the germline V gene, CDR1 is SNHLY and CDR2 is FYNNEI.

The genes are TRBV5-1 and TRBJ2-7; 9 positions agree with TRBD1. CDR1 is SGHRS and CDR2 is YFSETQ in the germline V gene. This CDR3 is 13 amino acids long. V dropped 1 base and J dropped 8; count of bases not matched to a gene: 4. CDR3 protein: CASSLKTGGKQYF. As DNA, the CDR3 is TGCGCCAGCAGCTTGAAGACAGGGGGTAAGCAGTACTTC.

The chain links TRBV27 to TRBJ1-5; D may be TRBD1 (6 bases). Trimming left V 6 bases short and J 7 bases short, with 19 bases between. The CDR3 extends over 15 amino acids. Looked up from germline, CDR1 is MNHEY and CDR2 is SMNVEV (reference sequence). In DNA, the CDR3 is TGTGCCAGCAGCCCCAGGGGATTGTCCAGACAGCCCCAGCATTTT. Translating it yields CASSPRGLSRQPQHF.

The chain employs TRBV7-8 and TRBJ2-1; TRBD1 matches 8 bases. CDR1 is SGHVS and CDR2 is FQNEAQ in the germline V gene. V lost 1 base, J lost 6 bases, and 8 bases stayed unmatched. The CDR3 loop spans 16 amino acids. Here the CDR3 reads CASSLESLDRVNEQFF. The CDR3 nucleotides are TGTGCCAGCAGCTTAGAGTCGTTGGACAGGGTCAATGAGCAGTTCTTC.

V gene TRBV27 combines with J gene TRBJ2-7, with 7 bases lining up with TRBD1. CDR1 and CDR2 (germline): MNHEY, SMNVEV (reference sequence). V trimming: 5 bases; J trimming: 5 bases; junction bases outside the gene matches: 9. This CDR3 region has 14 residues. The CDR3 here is CASSDKLTGNEQYF. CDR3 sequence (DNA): TGTGCCAGCAGTGACAAATTGACAGGGAACGAGCAGTACTTC.

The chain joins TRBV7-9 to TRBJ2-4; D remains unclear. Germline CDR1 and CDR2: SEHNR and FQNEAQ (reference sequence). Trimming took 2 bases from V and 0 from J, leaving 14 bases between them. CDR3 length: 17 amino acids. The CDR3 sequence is CASSLHLGALAKNIQYF. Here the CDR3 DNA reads TGTGCCAGCAGCTTACACCTAGGTGCATTAGCCAAAAACATTCAGTACTTC.

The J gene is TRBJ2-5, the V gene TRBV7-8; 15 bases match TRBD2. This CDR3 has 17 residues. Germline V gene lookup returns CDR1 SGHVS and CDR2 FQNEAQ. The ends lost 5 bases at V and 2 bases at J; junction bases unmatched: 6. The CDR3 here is CASSGGLAGGPQETQYF. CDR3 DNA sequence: TGTGCCAGCAGCGGGGGACTAGCGGGGGGACCTCAAGAGACCCAGTACTTC.

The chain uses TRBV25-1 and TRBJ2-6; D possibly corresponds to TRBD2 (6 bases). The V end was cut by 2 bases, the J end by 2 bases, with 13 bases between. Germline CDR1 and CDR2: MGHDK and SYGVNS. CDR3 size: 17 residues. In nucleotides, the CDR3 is TGTGCCAGCAGTGAACCCGCGGGGAAAACTGGGGCCAACGTCCTGACTTTC. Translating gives CASSEPAGKTGANVLTF.

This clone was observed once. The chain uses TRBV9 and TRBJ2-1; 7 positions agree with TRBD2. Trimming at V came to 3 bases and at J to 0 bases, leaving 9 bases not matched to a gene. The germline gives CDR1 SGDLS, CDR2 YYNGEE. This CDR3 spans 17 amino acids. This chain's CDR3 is CASSDAGVLGSYNEQFF. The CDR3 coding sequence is TGTGCCAGCAGCGACGCGGGGGTCCTTGGCTCCTACAATGAGCAGTTCTTC.